Each of the 4 T cell receptor beta chains below was sequenced from the same sample in a study of CD8 T cells in Susac syndrome. With random hexamers, reverse transcription was performed on roughly 0.45 to 1 ug of RNA. One entry per CDR3 protein, called by TCRdb with MiXCR from the immunoSEQ multiplex PCR reads. The sample has 180,000 or so distinct CDR3 sequences; 90% to 97% are singletons. The sample was CD4+ T cells from PBMCs. The receptors derive from a human donor with multiple sclerosis.

The CDR3 reads CASSLDNGNTEAFF. The CDR3 coding sequence is TGTGCCAGCAGCTTAGATAACGGGAACACTGAAGCTTTCTTT. The chain combines TRBV5-4 with TRBJ1-1; D uncertain. Germline V CDR1 and CDR2: SGHNT, YYREEE (reference sequence). The CDR3 runs to 14 residues. The V and J ends lost 2 bases and 1 base respectively, with 9 bases between them.

The rearrangement links TRBV20-1 to TRBJ1-5; a weak D match, TRBD1 (5 bases). Germline V lookup: CDR1 DFQATT, CDR2 SNEGSKA (reference sequence). There are 12 residues in the CDR3. The CDR3 DNA is TGCAGCCGGGGGAAGTCAACTGAGCCCCAGCATTTT. This sequence encodes CSRGKSTEPQHF.

This sequence joins TRBV4-1 and TRBJ2-1; TRBD2 agrees at 10 bases. V gave up 2 bases and J gave up 7 bases; unmatched junction bases: 11. CDR3 length equals 17 residues. Germline-derived CDR1 and CDR2 are MGHRA and YSYEKL. CDR3 DNA: TGCGCCAGCAGCCAAACCCCTAGCGGGGGAAATGGTAATGAGCAGTTCTTC. It specifies CASSQTPSGGNGNEQFF.

The chain recombines TRBV3-1 with TRBJ2-3; no definite D call. The CDR3 is 13 residues long. V was clipped by 10 bases and J by 8 bases, with 19 bases between them. Per the germline V gene, CDR1 is LGHDT and CDR2 is YNNKEL (reference sequence). CDR3 DNA: TGTGCCACCACACCGAAGGGTGCAGGTACGCAGTATTTT. This encodes CATTPKGAGTQYF.